This paragraph covers one TCR beta chain sequence. This sample was taken from a study of blood T cell repertoires in COVID-19. The germline V and J ends were trimmed by 4 bases and 7 bases, with 15 bases remaining between them. Germline V gives CDR1 SGDLS, CDR2 YYNGEE. The length of the CDR3 is 13 residues. Sequencing was performed with immunoSEQ multiplex PCR; in TCRdb, only in-frame clones are kept and a portion is missing. The data show under 40,000 clones, with approximately 90% seen just once and around two fifths held by the top ten. This clonotype was obtained from a man aged 60-69 years with active or convalescent COVID-19. The sample comprised peripheral blood. V is TRBV9 and J is TRBJ2-7, with D possibly being TRBD1 (6 bases). The CDR3 coding sequence is TGTGCCAGCAGCCCCAGGGGTTACGAGGAGCAGTACTTC. Encoded protein: CASSPRGYEEQYF.